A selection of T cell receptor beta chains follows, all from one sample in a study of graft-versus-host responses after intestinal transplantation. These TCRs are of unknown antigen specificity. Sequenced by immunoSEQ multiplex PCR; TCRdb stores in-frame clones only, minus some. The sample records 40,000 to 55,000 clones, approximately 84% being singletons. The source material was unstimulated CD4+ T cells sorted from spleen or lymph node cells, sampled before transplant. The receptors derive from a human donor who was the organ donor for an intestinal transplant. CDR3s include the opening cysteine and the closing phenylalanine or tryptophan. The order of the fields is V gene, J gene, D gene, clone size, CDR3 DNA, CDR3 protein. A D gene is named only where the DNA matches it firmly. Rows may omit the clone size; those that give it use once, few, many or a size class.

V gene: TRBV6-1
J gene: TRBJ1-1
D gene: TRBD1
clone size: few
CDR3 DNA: TGTGCCAGCAGGAGGACAGGGCCAAACACTGAAGCTTTCTTT
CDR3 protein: CASRRTGPNTEAFF

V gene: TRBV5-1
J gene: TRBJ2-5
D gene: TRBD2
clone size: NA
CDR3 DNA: TGCGCCAGCAGCCCTCAAACTAGCGGCTTACAAGAGACCCAGTACTTC
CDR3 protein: CASSPQTSGLQETQYF

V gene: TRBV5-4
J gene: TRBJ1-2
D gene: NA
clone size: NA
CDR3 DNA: TGTGCCAGCAGCTTCGGGCAGGAAAACTATGGCTACACCTTC
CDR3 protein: CASSFGQENYGYTF

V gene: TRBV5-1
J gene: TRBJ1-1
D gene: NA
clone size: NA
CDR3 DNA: TGCGCCAGCAGCCTTATTGGAACAGGCAAAATGAACACTGAAGCTTTCTTT
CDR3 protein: CASSLIGTGKMNTEAFF

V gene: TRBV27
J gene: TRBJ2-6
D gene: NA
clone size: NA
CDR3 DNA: TGTGCCAGCAGTTCAGGGTTTTTTGGGGCCAACGTCCTGACTTTC
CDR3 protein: CASSSGFFGANVLTF

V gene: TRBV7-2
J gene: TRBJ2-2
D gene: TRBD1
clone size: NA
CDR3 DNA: TGTGCCAGCAGCTTAAGGCCAGGGGGGAACACCGGGGAGCTGTTTTTT
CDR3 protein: CASSLRPGGNTGELFF

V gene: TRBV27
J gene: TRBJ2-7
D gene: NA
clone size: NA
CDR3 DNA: TGTGCCAGCAGTTCCCGACCAGGGATGGACTACGAGCAGTACTTC
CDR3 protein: CASSSRPGMDYEQYF

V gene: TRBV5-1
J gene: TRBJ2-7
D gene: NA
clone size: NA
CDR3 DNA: TGCGCCAGCAGTTTGCGGGGACCCGAGCAGTACTTC
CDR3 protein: CASSLRGPEQYF

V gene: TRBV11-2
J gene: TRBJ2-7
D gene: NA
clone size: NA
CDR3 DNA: TGTGCCAGCAGCTGGGGGCTTTCCTACGAGCAGTACTTC
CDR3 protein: CASSWGLSYEQYF

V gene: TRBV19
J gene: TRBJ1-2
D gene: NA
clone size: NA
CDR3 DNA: TGTGCCAGTAGTGGGGGTTATTACAGTGGGGACGATGGCTACACCTTC
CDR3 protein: CASSGGYYSGDDGYTF

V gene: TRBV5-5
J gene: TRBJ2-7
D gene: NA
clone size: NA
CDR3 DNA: TGTGCCAGCAGCTTTCGTTTTCAGGGACAAGAAAACGAGCAGTACTTC
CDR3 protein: CASSFRFQGQENEQYF

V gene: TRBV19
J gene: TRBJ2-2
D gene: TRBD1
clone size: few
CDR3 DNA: TGTGCCAGAGGGGGCCCGAACACCGGGGAGCTGTTTTTT
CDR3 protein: CARGGPNTGELFF

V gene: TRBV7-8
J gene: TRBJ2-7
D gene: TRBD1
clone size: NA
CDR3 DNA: TGTGCCAGCAGCTTGATGCCCGGGACAGACTACGAGCAGTACTTC
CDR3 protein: CASSLMPGTDYEQYF

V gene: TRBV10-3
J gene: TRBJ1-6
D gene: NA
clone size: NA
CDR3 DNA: TGTGCCATCAGTGAGGAAGTCTTGGGTAATTCACCCCTCCACTTT
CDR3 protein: CAISEEVLGNSPLHF

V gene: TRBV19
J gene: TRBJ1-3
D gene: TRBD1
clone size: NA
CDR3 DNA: TGTGCCAGTAGTTTAACCGGGACAGGGATGAACACCATATATTTT
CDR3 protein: CASSLTGTGMNTIYF

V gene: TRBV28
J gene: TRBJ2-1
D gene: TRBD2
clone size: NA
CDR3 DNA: TGTGCCAGCATCCCTAGCGGGATTAACAATGAGCAGTTCTTC
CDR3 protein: CASIPSGINNEQFF

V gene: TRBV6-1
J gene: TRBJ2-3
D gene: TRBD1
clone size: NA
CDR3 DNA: TGTGCCAGCAGTGTCTCCACAGGGGGCGCGAGGACAGATACGCAGTATTTT
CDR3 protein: CASSVSTGGARTDTQYF

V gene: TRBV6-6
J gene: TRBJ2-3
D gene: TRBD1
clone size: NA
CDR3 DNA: TGTGCCAGCAGGGGACAGGCCACAGATACGCAGTATTTT
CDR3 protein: CASRGQATDTQYF

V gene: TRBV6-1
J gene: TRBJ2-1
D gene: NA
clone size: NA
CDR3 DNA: TGTGCCAGCAGTGAAGAGAGGGATAGGAATGAGCAGTTCTTC
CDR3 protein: CASSEERDRNEQFF

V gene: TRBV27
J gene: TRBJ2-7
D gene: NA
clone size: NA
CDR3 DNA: TGTGCCAGCAGTTTGTACAGGGAACCTCCCTACGAGCAGTACTTC
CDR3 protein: CASSLYREPPYEQYF

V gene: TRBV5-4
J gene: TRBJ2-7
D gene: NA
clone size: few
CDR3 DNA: TGTGCCAGCAGCTTGGCAGGGGCGACCTACGAGCAGTACTTC
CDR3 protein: CASSLAGATYEQYF

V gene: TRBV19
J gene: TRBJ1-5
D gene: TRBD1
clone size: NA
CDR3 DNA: TGTGCCAGTAGTATCCGGGACAGGGACAATCAGCCCCAGCATTTT
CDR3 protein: CASSIRDRDNQPQHF

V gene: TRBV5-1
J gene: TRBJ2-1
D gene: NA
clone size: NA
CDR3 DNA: TGCGCCAGCAGCTTGACGGGCTACAATGAGCAGTTCTTC
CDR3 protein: CASSLTGYNEQFF

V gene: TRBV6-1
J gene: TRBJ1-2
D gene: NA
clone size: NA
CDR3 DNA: TGTGCCAGCAGTAACTATGGCTACACCTTC
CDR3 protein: CASSNYGYTF

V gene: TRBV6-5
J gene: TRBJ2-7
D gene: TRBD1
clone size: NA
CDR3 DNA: TGTGCCAGCAGTTACCGGACAGGGCGGGAGCAGTACTTC
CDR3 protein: CASSYRTGREQYF

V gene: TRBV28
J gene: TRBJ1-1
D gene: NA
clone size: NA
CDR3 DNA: TGTGCCAGCACACAGAACACTGAAGCTTTCTTT
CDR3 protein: CASTQNTEAFF

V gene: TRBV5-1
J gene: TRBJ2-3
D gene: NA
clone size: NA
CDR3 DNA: TGCGCCAGCAGCTTGTACAGGGGCACAGATACGCAGTATTTT
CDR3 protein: CASSLYRGTDTQYF

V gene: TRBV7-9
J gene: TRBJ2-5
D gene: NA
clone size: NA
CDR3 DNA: TGTGCCAGCAGCGCCAACCTGGAGACCCAGTACTTC
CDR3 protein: CASSANLETQYF

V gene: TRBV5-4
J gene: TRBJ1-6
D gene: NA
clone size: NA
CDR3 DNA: TGTGCCAGCAGCTTGGGAGGGAATAATAATTCACCCCTCCACTTT
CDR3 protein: CASSLGGNNNSPLHF

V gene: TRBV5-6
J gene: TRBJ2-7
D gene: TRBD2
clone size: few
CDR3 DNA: TGTGCCAGCAGCTTGGCGGGACTAGCGGGGGGTTTTTCCTACGAGCAGTACTTC
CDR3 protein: CASSLAGLAGGFSYEQYF

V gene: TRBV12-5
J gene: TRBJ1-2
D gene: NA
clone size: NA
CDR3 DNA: TGTGCTAGTGGTTCAGCAGGGGCCGGAACCCCTTATGGCTACACCTTC
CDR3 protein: CASGSAGAGTPYGYTF

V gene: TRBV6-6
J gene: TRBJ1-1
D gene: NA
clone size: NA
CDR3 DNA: TGTGCCAGCAGTTACGACGGACCCCGGGGGAACACTGAAGCTTTCTTT
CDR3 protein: CASSYDGPRGNTEAFF

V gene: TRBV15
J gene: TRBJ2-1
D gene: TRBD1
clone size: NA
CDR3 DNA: TGTGCCACCAGCAGGGACAGGGTCCTGGGGGAGTTCTTC
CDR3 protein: CATSRDRVLGEFF

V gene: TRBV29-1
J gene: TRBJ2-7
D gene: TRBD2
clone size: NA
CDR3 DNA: TGCAGCGGTGACGTCCCAGCGGGAGGGGTCTACGAGCAGTACTTC
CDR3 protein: CSGDVPAGGVYEQYF

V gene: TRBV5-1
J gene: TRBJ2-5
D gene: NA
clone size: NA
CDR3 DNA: TGCGCCAGCAGCTTGGGGGGCCAAGAGACCCAGTACTTC
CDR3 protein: CASSLGGQETQYF

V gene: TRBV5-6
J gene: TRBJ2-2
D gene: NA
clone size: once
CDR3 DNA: TGTGCCAGCAGCCCGATGGGGGCTAGCAGGGGCACCGGGGAGCTGTTTTTT
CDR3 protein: CASSPMGASRGTGELFF

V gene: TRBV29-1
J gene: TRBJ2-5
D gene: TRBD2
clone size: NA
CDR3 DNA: TGCAGCGTTGGCGGGACTAGCGGGAGTAGCGGTGTTGAGACCCAGTACTTC
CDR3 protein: CSVGGTSGSSGVETQYF

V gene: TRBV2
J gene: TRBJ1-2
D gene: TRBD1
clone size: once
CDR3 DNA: TGTGCCAGCAGCCCGACAGGGGGCGATGGCTACACCTTC
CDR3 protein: CASSPTGGDGYTF

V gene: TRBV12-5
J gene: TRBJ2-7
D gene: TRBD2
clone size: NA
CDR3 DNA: TGTGCTAGTGGTTTGGTGCCGACTAGCGCCTACGAGCAGTACTTC
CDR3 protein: CASGLVPTSAYEQYF

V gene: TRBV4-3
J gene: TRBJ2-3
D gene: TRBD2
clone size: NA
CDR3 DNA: TGCGCCAGCAGCCAAGATCAAGGGCGGGGGAGCACAGATACGCAGTATTTT
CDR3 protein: CASSQDQGRGSTDTQYF

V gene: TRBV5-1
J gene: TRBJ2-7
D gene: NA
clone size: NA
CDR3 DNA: TGCGCCAGCAGCTTGGGGCAGACGGGCTACGAGCAGTACTTC
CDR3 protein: CASSLGQTGYEQYF